This TCR beta chain emerged from a study of blood T cell repertoires in COVID-19. The wider study: Spain, Italy and the United States supplied samples that represented acute and convalescent COVID-19. Sources were T cells, B-cell-depleted T cells, or PBMCs; the material itself was cDNA or gDNA.

This clone came up once. In the original analysis: Nucleated cell counts were estimated from reference gene primer amplification. The protocol was immunoSEQ multiplex PCR, while the TCRdb copy is restricted to in-frame clones and leaves out a portion. V and J calls and clone size are as listed in that table; D and trimming were resolved from the DNA. Among around 300,000 clones listed, around 88% were seen once. Sequencing was carried out using peripheral blood. The clonotype comes from a woman between 65 and 79 years old with COVID-19, enrolled during active disease.

The CDR3 sequence: CATTRNYRETQYF. Here the CDR3 DNA reads TGCGCCACCACTCGGAACTATAGGGAGACCCAGTACTTC. The rearrangement joins TRBV10-2 to TRBJ2-5; D not resolved. The CDR3 runs 13 residues. Germline CDR1 and CDR2: WSHSY and SAAADI. V was clipped by 10 bases and J by 5 bases, with 17 bases between them.